The entry below gives a single T cell receptor beta chain sequence along with its context. The data were taken from a study of T cell changes during pregnancy in multiple sclerosis. This CDR3 contains 16 residues. Trimming took off 3 bases at V and 0 bases at J, with 12 bases between the two ends. CDR1 and CDR2 from the germline V gene are SEHNR and FQNEAQ (reference sequence). Here immunoSEQ multiplex PCR was the method, and the copy in TCRdb shows in-frame clones only, minus some. The sample consists of around 40,000 clones, roughly 89% of them appearing once. This receptor was taken from a female donor with multiple sclerosis, enrolled in a pregnancy study. Sequenced here: CD4+ T cells from peripheral blood mononuclear cells, sampled in the first trimester of pregnancy. The chain uses TRBV7-9 and TRBJ1-5; D uncertain. CDR3 residues: CASSLSSGYSNQPQHF. As DNA, the CDR3 is TGTGCCAGCAGCTTGTCGTCCGGTTATAGCAATCAGCCCCAGCATTTT.